This TCR beta chain was sequenced for a study of beta chain features in type 1 diabetes. In germline, CDR1 is MNHNS, CDR2 SASEGT. CDR3 length: 13 amino acids. With 7 bases removed from V and 2 bases from J, the gap between germline ends came to 9 bases. All of the isolated RNA was reverse transcribed, so expressed TCRB transcripts were sequenced. Clones were sequenced by immunoSEQ multiplex PCR, and TCRdb holds only the in-frame ones, with some missing. This table has roughly 150,000 clones, around 10% appearing once. This clone was detected only a few times. The material sequenced was central memory CD4+ T cells from blood. This chain connects TRBV6-1 to TRBJ2-1; D might be TRBD1 (6 bases). The sequence came from a man aged 18 to 29 in good health. In DNA form, the CDR3 reads TGTGCCAGCACCTGGACAGCCTACAATGAGCAGTTCTTC. It translates to CASTWTAYNEQFF.